This T cell receptor (beta chain) is drawn from a study of shared clonotypes between healthy human individuals. Produced via immunoSEQ multiplex PCR; TCRdb's table is partial and in-frame only. This sample has hundreds of thousands of clones; approximately 97% occur once, and the top ten carry around 0.057%. This CDR3 region has 13 residues. Germline assignment: CDR1 SNHLY and CDR2 FYNNEI. The V gene end was trimmed by 6 bases and the J gene end by 2 bases; junction bases not matched to a gene: 3. This TCR was sampled from a woman younger than 45 in good health. The V gene is TRBV2, the J gene TRBJ2-7, with TRBD1 identical over 8 bases. Input material: naive CD4+ T cells sorted from blood. Subset defined: CD45RA+ positively selected. CDR3 protein: CASRDRVAYEQYF. CDR3 nucleotides: TGTGCCAGCAGGGACAGGGTAGCCTACGAGCAGTACTTC.